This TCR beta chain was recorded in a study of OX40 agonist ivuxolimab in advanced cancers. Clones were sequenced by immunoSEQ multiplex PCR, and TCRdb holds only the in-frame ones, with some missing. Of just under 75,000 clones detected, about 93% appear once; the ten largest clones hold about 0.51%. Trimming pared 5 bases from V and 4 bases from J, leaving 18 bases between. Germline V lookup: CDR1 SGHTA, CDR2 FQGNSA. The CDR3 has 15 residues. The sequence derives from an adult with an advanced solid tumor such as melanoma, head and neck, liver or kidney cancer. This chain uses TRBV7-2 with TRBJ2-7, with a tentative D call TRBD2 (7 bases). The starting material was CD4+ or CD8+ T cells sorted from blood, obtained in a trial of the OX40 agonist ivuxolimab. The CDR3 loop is CASSPRSRGAYEQYF. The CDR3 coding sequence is TGTGCCAGCAGCCCTCGAAGTCGGGGGGCTTACGAGCAGTACTTC.